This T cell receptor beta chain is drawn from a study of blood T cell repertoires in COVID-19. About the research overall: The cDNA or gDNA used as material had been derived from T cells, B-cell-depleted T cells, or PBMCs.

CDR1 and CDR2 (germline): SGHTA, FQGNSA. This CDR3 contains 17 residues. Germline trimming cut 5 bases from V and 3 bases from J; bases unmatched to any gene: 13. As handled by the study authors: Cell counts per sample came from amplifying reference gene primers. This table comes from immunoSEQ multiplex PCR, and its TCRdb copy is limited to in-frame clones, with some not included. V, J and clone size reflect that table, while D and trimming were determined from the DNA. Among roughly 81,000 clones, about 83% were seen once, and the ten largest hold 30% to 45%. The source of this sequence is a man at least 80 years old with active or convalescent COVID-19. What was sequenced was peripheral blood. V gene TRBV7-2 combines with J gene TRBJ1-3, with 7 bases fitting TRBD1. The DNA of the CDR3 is TGTGCCAGCAGCCTCCAGCACAGGGGAAGGGGTGGAAACACCATATATTTT. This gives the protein CASSLQHRGRGGNTIYF.